These T cell receptor beta chains were read from a single sample in a study of B cell selection in AIRE deficiency. Clones were sequenced by immunoSEQ multiplex PCR, and TCRdb holds only the in-frame ones, with some missing. Found here are 20,000 to 25,000 clones, approximately 94% of them singletons; the top ten hold roughly 1.9%. The sequencing input was Tregs sorted from PBMCs. The receptors were sampled from a human donor with AIRE deficiency. Each CDR3 is given with its conserved first and last residue. The D gene is left open where the match is weak. The listing skips clone size in some rows; elsewhere it reads once, few, many or a size class.

TRBV28	-	-	TRBJ1-1	TGTGCCAGCAGTTCTTCAGGGTGGAACACTGAAGCTTTCTTT	CASSSSGWNTEAFF
TRBV5-1	-	-	TRBJ1-5	TGCGCCAGCAGCTCGGACGGGGGAGGTCAGCCCCAGCATTTT	CASSSDGGGQPQHF
TRBV5-1	TRBD2	few	TRBJ2-7	TGCGCCAGCAGCTTCTGGGAGGGAGGCTACGAGCAGTACTTC	CASSFWEGGYEQYF
TRBV7-9	-	once	TRBJ1-2	TGTGCCAGCAGCTTGTCCAGGGATCATGGCTACACCTTC	CASSLSRDHGYTF
TRBV28	TRBD1	-	TRBJ2-5	TGTGCCAGCAGCATACGGACAGGGCGAGAGACCCAGTACTTC	CASSIRTGRETQYF
TRBV18	TRBD2	-	TRBJ2-1	TGTGCCAGCTCAAGACTAGCGGGAGGGCCGAATGGCGAGCAGTTCTTC	CASSRLAGGPNGEQFF
TRBV7-3	-	few	TRBJ2-1	TGTGCCAGCTCCGGGGGCCGCTCCTACAATGAGCAGTTCTTC	CASSGGRSYNEQFF
TRBV29-1	-	few	TRBJ2-3	TGCAGCGTTGATACGCAGTATTTT	CSVDTQYF
TRBV28	-	-	TRBJ2-4	TGTGCCAGCAGTTTTTCGGGACACACAGCCAAAAACATTCAGTACTTC	CASSFSGHTAKNIQYF
TRBV6-1	-	-	TRBJ2-7	TGTGCCAGCAGCCTTACTAGTTACGAGCAGTACTTC	CASSLTSYEQYF
TRBV29-1	-	once	TRBJ2-1	TGCAGCACTGCGGGGACAGCCTACAATGAGCAGTTCTTC	CSTAGTAYNEQFF
TRBV9	TRBD2	-	TRBJ2-3	TGTGCCAGCAGCTCTAGCGGCCTCCGCCACCCGGATACGCAGTATTTT	CASSSSGLRHPDTQYF
TRBV18	-	-	TRBJ2-5	TGTGCCAGCTCACCTCCGCGGGCCTCAGGGGAGACCCAGTACTTC	CASSPPRASGETQYF
TRBV28	-	-	TRBJ2-1	TGTGCCAGCAGTTTTGGGCTCGTGCTTCGGTTCTTC	CASSFGLVLRFF
TRBV27	-	-	TRBJ2-2	TGTGCCAGCAGTTTGGGCGGGATTAACACCGGGGAGCTGTTTTTT	CASSLGGINTGELFF
TRBV7-9	-	few	TRBJ2-1	TGTGCCAGCAGCTGGGGATGGAATGAGCAGTTCTTC	CASSWGWNEQFF
TRBV6-6	-	-	TRBJ2-7	TGTGCCAGCAGTTACTCGGCCTACGAGCAGTACTTC	CASSYSAYEQYF
TRBV9	TRBD1	-	TRBJ1-3	TGTGCCAGCAGCGTGGGGACAGGGGGTGCGGAGGGAAACACCATATATTTT	CASSVGTGGAEGNTIYF
TRBV6-5	-	-	TRBJ1-5	TGTGCCAGCAGTTACTCAACTCGGGACACGGTAATACATTTT	CASSYSTRDTVIHF
TRBV15	-	-	TRBJ2-7	TGTGCCACCAGCAGGACGCGGACGGACAAGTCCTACGAGCAGTACTTC	CATSRTRTDKSYEQYF
TRBV5-6	-	-	TRBJ2-7	TGTGCCAGCAGCTTGGGGATCAGGGCCACCTACGAGCAGTACTTC	CASSLGIRATYEQYF
TRBV11-2	-	-	TRBJ2-5	TGTGCCAGCAGCCAAGGGAGGCGGGAGACCCAGTACTTC	CASSQGRRETQYF
TRBV11-2	-	-	TRBJ1-5	TGTGCCAGCAGCTCCGACAGTTTCAATCAGCCCCAGCATTTT	CASSSDSFNQPQHF
TRBV7-2	-	-	TRBJ2-7	TGTGCCAGCGGCTCCGGGCCCTACGAGCAGTACTTC	CASGSGPYEQYF
TRBV28	-	-	TRBJ2-5	TGTGCCAGCAGGCACCTCGGGCAAGAGACCCAGTACTTC	CASRHLGQETQYF
TRBV27	-	-	TRBJ1-6	TGTGCCAGCAGTTTAGAAGGGGTGAGTTCACCCCTCCACTTT	CASSLEGVSSPLHF
TRBV18	TRBD2	-	TRBJ2-7	TGTGCCAGCTCACCAATACTAGCGGGAGAGGCGGAGCAGTACTTC	CASSPILAGEAEQYF
TRBV7-2	TRBD1	-	TRBJ1-2	TGTGCCAGCAGCCCCAGGACAGGGCGCTATGGCTACACCTTC	CASSPRTGRYGYTF